This entry lists 27 T cell receptor beta chains sequenced from one sample in a study of blood T cell repertoires in COVID-19. Only in-frame clones appear in the TCRdb table, and some are missing; sequencing was by immunoSEQ multiplex PCR. Of fewer than 350,000 clones detected, around 89% appear once; the ten largest clones hold 1.6%. The sequencing input was peripheral blood. These receptors came from a woman in her twenties or thirties with COVID-19, enrolled during active disease.

This chain joins TRBV14 and TRBJ1-6, with D unresolved. Germline CDR1 and CDR2: SGHDN and FVKESK. The CDR3 totals 15 residues. The germline V and J ends were trimmed by 1 base and 7 bases, with 11 bases remaining between them. CDR3 residues: CASSQGRQPNSPLHF. The CDR3 nucleotides read TGTGCCAGCAGCCAAGGGAGGCAGCCCAATTCACCCCTCCACTTT.

V usage is TRBV11-2 and J usage is TRBJ1-2; D is possibly TRBD1 (6 bases). Germline CDR1 reads SGHAT; CDR2 reads FQNNGV. This CDR3 comprises 14 residues. Trimming removed 0 bases at V and 6 bases at J, with 11 bases between. The CDR3 DNA follows: TGTGCCAGCAGCTTAGATCGGCAGGGGAATGGCTACACCTTC. Residues: CASSLDRQGNGYTF.

This clone was observed once. This chain joins TRBV7-8 and TRBJ2-7, with no clear D. Germline V CDR1 and CDR2: SGHVS, FQNEAQ. The V end lost 6 bases, the J end lost 3 bases, and 15 bases lay between the germline ends. This CDR3 is built from 14 residues. Written as DNA, the CDR3 is TGTGCCAGCAGACCTAGTGTACGGAACTACGAGCAGTACTTC. Its translation is CASRPSVRNYEQYF.

The V and J genes are TRBV9 and TRBJ1-3; D gene unclear. Germline CDR1 is SGDLS and CDR2 is YYNGEE. This CDR3 spans 15 amino acids. V gave up 0 bases and J gave up 0 bases, with 7 bases separating them. CDR3 in DNA: TGTGCCAGCAGCGTAGATCTCTACTCTGGAAACACCATATATTTT. Translation gives CASSVDLYSGNTIYF.

This rearrangement joins TRBV5-1 to TRBJ1-5, with unresolved D. The V end lost 4 bases, the J end lost 2 bases, and 10 bases lay between the germline ends. Germline values: CDR1 SGHRS, CDR2 YFSETQ. The CDR3 is 14 amino acids. CDR3 DNA sequence: TGCGCCAGCAGCCCAGCTAGTGGCAATCAGCCCCAGCATTTT. Protein: CASSPASGNQPQHF.

The chain is built from TRBV18 and TRBJ2-5; maybe TRBD2 (7 bases). Trimming left V 2 bases short and J 1 base short, with 14 bases between. The CDR3 has 16 amino acids. Germline CDR1 KGHSH, CDR2 LQKENI. The CDR3 DNA reads as TGTGCCAGCTCACCATTGCGGGGGCCGGCCCAAGAGACCCAGTACTTC. Translation gives CASSPLRGPAQETQYF.

This chain uses TRBV15 with TRBJ2-3; D call uncertain. CDR1 and CDR2 from the germline V gene are LNHNV and YYDKDF (reference sequence). CDR3 length: 13 amino acids. V was pared by 0 bases and J by 4 bases, with 5 bases between. In DNA form, the CDR3 reads TGTGCCACCAGCAGAGAAAGCGCAGATACGCAGTATTTT. It codes for CATSRESADTQYF.

This chain links TRBV18 with TRBJ2-1, with D maybe TRBD1 (5 bases). The CDR3 length is 16 residues. The V gene's germline CDR1 is KGHSH and CDR2 LQKENI. Between the trimmed V and J ends, which lost 3 bases and 7 bases, there was a span of 19 bases. The CDR3 is CASSPGQGGRVNEQFF. The DNA of the CDR3 is TGTGCCAGCTCACCCGGCCAGGGCGGCAGGGTGAATGAGCAGTTCTTC. The full variable domain, rest sourced from reference TRBV18 and TRBJ2-1, is NAGVMQNPRHLVRRRGQEARLRCSPMKGHSHVYWYRQLPEEGLKFMVYLQKENIIDESGMPKERFSAEFPKEGPSILRIQQVVRGDSAAYFCASSPGQGGRVNEQFFGPGTRLTVL.

The V call is TRBV28, the J call TRBJ1-2, with unresolved D. V was clipped by 6 bases and J by 10 bases, with 18 bases between them. The CDR3 loop spans 13 amino acids. Per the germline V gene, CDR1 is MDHEN and CDR2 is SYDVKM. CDR3 amino acids: CASSPGVIKYYTF. DNA of the CDR3: TGTGCCAGCAGCCCCGGAGTGATAAAGTACTACACCTTC.

J is TRBJ2-5 and V is TRBV5-6; 7 nucleotides agree with TRBD1. Unmatched junction bases numbered 17, after V lost 7 bases and J lost 5 bases. This CDR3 spans 16 amino acids. The germline V gene encodes CDR1 SGHDT and CDR2 YYEEEE. CDR3 coding DNA: TGTGCCAGCTCATCCGGGACAGCCTATTTTGGGGAGACCCAGTACTTC. Its protein product is CASSSGTAYFGETQYF.

V gene TRBV4-1 combines with J gene TRBJ2-7; 7 bases align to TRBD2. Germline loops: CDR1 MGHRA, CDR2 YSYEKL. The V segment lost 1 base and the J segment 0 bases; nucleotides outside the gene matches: 3. The CDR3 is 15 amino acids. CDR3 in amino acids: CASSQGSGYSYEQYF. In DNA, the CDR3 is TGCGCCAGCAGCCAAGGTAGCGGGTACTCCTACGAGCAGTACTTC.

The chain carries TRBV27 and TRBJ1-1, with D perhaps matching TRBD1 (6 bases). V was clipped by 3 bases and J by 10 bases, with 18 bases between them. Germline V CDR1 and CDR2: MNHEY, SMNVEV (reference sequence). The CDR3 runs to 14 residues. The CDR3 DNA reads TGTGCCAGCAGTTTGGGGCAGGGGATAGCTGGAGCTTTCTTT. Residues: CASSLGQGIAGAFF.

This rearrangement joins TRBV4-1 to TRBJ2-7; D is unclear. This CDR3 region has 14 residues. Per germline, CDR1 MGHRA and CDR2 YSYEKL. Trimming removed 0 bases at V and 0 bases at J, with 6 bases between. The DNA for the CDR3 is TGCGCCAGCAGCCAAGATGTCAGCTCCTACGAGCAGTACGTC. Translation: CASSQDVSSYEQYV.

This chain connects TRBV15 to TRBJ1-1; the D gene is possibly TRBD1 (6 bases). Trimming stripped 3 bases from V and 3 bases from J, with 8 bases between. Germline V CDR1 and CDR2: LNHNV, YYDKDF (reference sequence). The CDR3 runs 13 residues. The DNA of the CDR3 is TGTGCCACCAGCAGGAACAGGGACACTGAAGCTTTCTTT. Encoded protein: CATSRNRDTEAFF. The full variable domain, completed using reference TRBV15 and TRBJ1-1, is DAMVIQNPRYQVTQFGKPVTLSCSQTLNHNVMYWYQQKSSQAPKLLFHYYDKDFNNEADTPDNFQSRRPNTSFCFLDIRSPGLGDTAMYLCATSRNRDTEAFFGQGTRLTVV.

The V and J genes are TRBV2 and TRBJ1-1; D uncertain. V was clipped by 6 bases and J by 3 bases, with 2 bases between them. The germline V gene encodes CDR1 SNHLY and CDR2 FYNNEI. This CDR3 spans 10 amino acids. Here the CDR3 reads CASSDTEAFF. The CDR3 DNA reads TGTGCCAGCAGCGACACTGAAGCTTTCTTT.

The chain uses TRBV5-4 and TRBJ2-2; D gene unclear. Trimming removed 0 bases from V and 8 bases from J, with 14 bases in between. The CDR3 contains 15 residues. Per germline, CDR1 SGHNT and CDR2 YYREEE (reference sequence). The CDR3 DNA reads TGTGCCAGCAGCTTGGCCTCGGCAGGAACAGGGGAGCTGTTTTTT. Its translation is CASSLASAGTGELFF.

A single count supports this clone. The chain has TRBV2 and TRBJ2-6; D might be TRBD1 (5 bases). The CDR3 is made up of 16 amino acids. The germline V gene encodes CDR1 SNHLY and CDR2 FYNNEI. The V gene lost 6 bases and the J gene lost 3 bases, with 15 bases spanning the gap. The CDR3 loop is CASSVNRQIGANVLTF. CDR3 sequence (DNA): TGTGCCAGCAGCGTAAATAGACAGATTGGGGCCAACGTCCTGACTTTC.

The chain uses TRBV5-6 and TRBJ2-1; TRBD2 matches 12 bases. V shed 3 bases and J 9 bases; nucleotides not matched to a gene: 13. The CDR3 consists of 17 residues. CDR1 and CDR2 from the germline V gene are SGHDT and YYEEEE. CDR3 sequence reads: CASSSQALAGGSTEQFF. The CDR3 coding sequence is TGTGCCAGCAGCTCCCAGGCCCTAGCGGGGGGGAGCACTGAGCAGTTCTTC. Full variable domain (outside the CDR3, taken from reference TRBV5-6 and TRBJ2-1): DAGVTQSPTHLIKTRGQQVTLRCSPKSGHDTVSWYQQALGQGPQFIFQYYEEEERQRGNFPDRFSGHQFPNYSSELNVNALLLGDSALYLCASSSQALAGGSTEQFFGPGTRLTVL.

V and J are TRBV5-1 and TRBJ1-6; D uncertain. CDR1 and CDR2 (germline): SGHRS, YFSETQ. The CDR3 has 13 amino acids. Trimming took 1 base from V and 5 from J, leaving 4 bases between them. This CDR3 is CASSLQDNSPLHF. In DNA form, the CDR3 reads TGCGCCAGCAGCTTGCAGGATAATTCACCCCTCCACTTT.

The rearrangement links TRBV19 to TRBJ1-3; 7 bases fit TRBD1. J lost 0 bases, V lost 10 bases, and 6 bases had no gene match. CDR1 is LNHDA, CDR2 SQIVND, per germline (reference sequence). This CDR3 has 14 residues. Here the CDR3 reads CATTGTVSGNTIYF. For the CDR3, the DNA is TGTGCCACCACCGGGACAGTCTCTGGAAACACCATATATTTT.

The chain carries TRBV11-2 and TRBJ1-6; D is perhaps TRBD1 (5 bases). The CDR3 covers 15 residues. V was clipped by 2 bases and J by 1 base, with 6 bases between them. From germline, CDR1 is SGHAT and CDR2 FQNNGV. The CDR3 DNA reads TGTGCCAGCAGCTTAACAGGTTCCTATAATTCACCCCTCCACTTT. It is translated as CASSLTGSYNSPLHF. Combining the CDR3 with reference TRBV11-2 and TRBJ1-6 gives the whole variable domain EAGVAQSPRYKIIEKRQSVAFWCNPISGHATLYWYQQILGQGPKLLIQFQNNGVVDDSQLPKDRFSAERLKGVDSTLKIQPAKLEDSAVYLCASSLTGSYNSPLHFGNGTRLTVT.

The rearrangement uses TRBV2 and TRBJ2-3; 9 positions match TRBD1. Trimming cost V 5 bases and J 6 bases; bases outside gene matches: 15. This CDR3 has 17 amino acids. Germline values: CDR1 SNHLY, CDR2 FYNNEI. CDR3 in amino acids: CASSTLLGTGRSDTQYF. The CDR3 DNA follows: TGTGCCAGCAGTACCCTCTTGGGGACAGGGAGATCCGATACGCAGTATTTT.

The genes are TRBV6-6 and TRBJ1-5; TRBD1 agrees at 11 bases. In germline, CDR1 is MNHNY, CDR2 SVGAGI (reference sequence). CDR3 length: 17 residues. V shed 5 bases and J 4 bases; nucleotides not matched to a gene: 10. The CDR3 DNA reads as TGTGCCAGCAGTCTGCCCAAGGACAGGGGGCGGAATCAGCCCCAGCATTTT. Translation: CASSLPKDRGRNQPQHF.

The chain carries TRBV5-1 and TRBJ1-3; D might be TRBD1 (5 bases). V lost 4 bases and J 4 bases, leaving 18 bases between the germline ends. Germline lookup yields CDR1 SGHRS and CDR2 YFSETQ. The CDR3 has 16 residues. CDR3 bases: TGCGCCAGCAGCCAAGACAACCCAGGGCCCGGAAACACCATATATTTT. Protein product: CASSQDNPGPGNTIYF.

J is TRBJ2-2 and V is TRBV3-1 (or the pseudogene TRBV3-2); D not certain. The V gene's germline CDR1 is LGHDT and CDR2 YNNKEL (reference sequence). The V and J ends lost 4 bases and 0 bases respectively, with 3 bases between them. This CDR3 spans 13 amino acids. CDR3 in DNA: TGTGCCAGCAGCCCCTCGAACACCGGGGAGCTGTTTTTT. Translating it yields CASSPSNTGELFF.

J is TRBJ1-1 and V is TRBV6-5; 7 bases are a match to TRBD1. The CDR3 has 15 residues. Germline loops: CDR1 MNHEY, CDR2 SVGAGI. Trimming took 0 bases from V and 3 from J; bases not matched to a gene: 4. The CDR3 here is CASSYSTGVYTEAFF. The CDR3 nucleotides are TGTGCCAGCAGTTACTCTACAGGGGTGTACACTGAAGCTTTCTTT.

The chain joins TRBV4-2 to TRBJ1-1; D is perhaps TRBD1 (6 bases). The CDR3 runs to 17 residues. Between the trimmed V and J ends, which lost 4 bases and 4 bases, there was a span of 22 bases. Looked up from germline, CDR1 is LGHNA and CDR2 is YNFKEQ. The CDR3 protein is CASSPRGGRMGSTEAFF. In nucleotides, the CDR3 is TGTGCCAGCAGCCCTCGCGGGGGGCGGATGGGTAGCACTGAAGCTTTCTTT.